This T cell receptor (beta chain) derives from a study of control samples from healthy donors and cancer patients. TCRdb's copy holds only in-frame clones and misses some; the assay was immunoSEQ multiplex PCR. This sample contains roughly 200,000 clones. Trimming at V came to 8 bases and at J to 8 bases, leaving 2 bases not matched to a gene. The CDR3 runs 12 residues. The germline gives CDR1 MNHEY, CDR2 SVGAGI. This chain joins TRBV6-5 and TRBJ1-4, with 10 bases matching TRBD1. The sequencing sample was made of blood. This TCR came from a young woman in good health. CDR3 nucleotide sequence: TGTGCCAGCGACAGGGGGCGCGAAAAACTGTTTTTT. Residues: CASDRGREKLFF.